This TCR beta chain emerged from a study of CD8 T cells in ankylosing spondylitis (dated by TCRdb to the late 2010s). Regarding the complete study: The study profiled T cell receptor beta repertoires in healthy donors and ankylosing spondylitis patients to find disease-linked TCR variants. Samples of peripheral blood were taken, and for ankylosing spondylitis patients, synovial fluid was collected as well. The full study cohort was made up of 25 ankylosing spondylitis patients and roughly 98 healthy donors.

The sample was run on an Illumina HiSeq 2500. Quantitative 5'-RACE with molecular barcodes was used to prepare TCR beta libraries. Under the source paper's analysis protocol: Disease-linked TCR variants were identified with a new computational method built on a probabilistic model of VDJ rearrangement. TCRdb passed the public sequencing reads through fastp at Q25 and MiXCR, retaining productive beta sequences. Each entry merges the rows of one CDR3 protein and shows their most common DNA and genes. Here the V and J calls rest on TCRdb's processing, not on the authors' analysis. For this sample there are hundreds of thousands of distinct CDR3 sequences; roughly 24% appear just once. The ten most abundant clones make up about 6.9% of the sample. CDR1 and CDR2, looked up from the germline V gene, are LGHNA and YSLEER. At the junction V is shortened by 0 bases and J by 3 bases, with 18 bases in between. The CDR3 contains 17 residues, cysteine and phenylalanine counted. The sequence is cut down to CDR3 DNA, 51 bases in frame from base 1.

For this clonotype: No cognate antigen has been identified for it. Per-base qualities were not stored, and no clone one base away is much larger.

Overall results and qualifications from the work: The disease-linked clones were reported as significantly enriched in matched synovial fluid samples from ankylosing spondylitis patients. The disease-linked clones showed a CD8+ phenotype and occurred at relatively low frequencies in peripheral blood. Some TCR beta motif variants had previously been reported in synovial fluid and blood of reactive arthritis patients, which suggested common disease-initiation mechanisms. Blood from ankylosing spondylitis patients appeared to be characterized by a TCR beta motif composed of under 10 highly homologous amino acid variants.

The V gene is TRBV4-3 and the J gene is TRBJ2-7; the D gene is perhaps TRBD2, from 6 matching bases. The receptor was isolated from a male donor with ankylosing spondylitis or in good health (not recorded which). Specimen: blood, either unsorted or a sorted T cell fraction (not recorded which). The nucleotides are TGCGCCAGCAGCCAAGAAGACACTAGCCAAGGGTTCTACGAGCAGTACTTC. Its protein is CASSQEDTSQGFYEQYF.